This T cell receptor (beta chain) was sequenced in a study of spatial heterogeneity in lung cancer. As for the study in general: A T cell module score from matched bulk RNA-seq correlated strongly with TCR transcript counts in tumor regions. Study-level points and caveats: Tracking of ubiquitous and regional nonsynonymous mutations by counts of ubiquitous and regional expanded TCRs, respectively, was seen. Expanded intratumoral alpha and beta TCR counts tracked tumor mutation counts.

Time point denoted: sample taken at primary tumor resection. Unsorted whole RNA samples from tumor, nontumor lung or frozen PBMC were sequenced. TCRdb recomputed calls from the 5' RACE reads with MiXCR, one row per CDR3 protein. The sample lists 1,300 or so distinct CDR3 sequences; 4% to 6% were seen once. Germline V gene data show CDR1 as MNHEY and CDR2 as SMNVEV (reference sequence). With 2 bases removed from V and 1 base from J, the gap between germline ends came to 20 bases. This CDR3 is built from 18 residues. By its share, this clonotype is large. Its antigen remains unknown. This TCR came from a male donor with early-stage non-small cell lung cancer. This rearrangement joins TRBV27 to TRBJ2-5; D perhaps matches TRBD2 (6 bases). This specimen consisted of lung tumor tissue, obtained at surgery. The CDR3 sequence: CASSLVWGLRGLQETQYF. In DNA form, the CDR3 reads TGTGCCAGCAGTTTAGTGTGGGGACTTAGGGGTCTCCAAGAGACCCAGTACTTC.